Sequencing of this TCR beta chain was carried out in a study of blood T cell repertoires in COVID-19. The wider study: The study drew acute and convalescent COVID-19 samples from the United States, Italy and Spain. T cells, B-cell-depleted T cells, or PBMCs supplied cDNA or gDNA.

The V segment lost 6 bases and the J segment 0 bases; nucleotides outside the gene matches: 6. The germline V gene has CDR1 SNHLY and CDR2 FYNNEI. The CDR3 runs 16 residues. As processed by the authors: Amplification from reference gene primers served as the basis for estimated nucleated cell counts. Repertoires were generated with immunoSEQ multiplex PCR, while TCRdb's copy carries only in-frame clones and drops some. For V, J and clone size, that table is used; D and trimming come from the DNA. The sample yields fewer than 200,000 clones, about 88% seen once. The TCR originated in a man aged 35 to 55 with acute or convalescent COVID-19. V is TRBV2 and J is TRBJ2-7; 12 nucleotides align to TRBD1. The sample was peripheral blood. Written as DNA, the CDR3 is TGTGCCAGCAGGACGGGACAGGGGGCCAGCTCCTACGAGCAGTACTTC. Amino acid sequence: CASRTGQGASSYEQYF.